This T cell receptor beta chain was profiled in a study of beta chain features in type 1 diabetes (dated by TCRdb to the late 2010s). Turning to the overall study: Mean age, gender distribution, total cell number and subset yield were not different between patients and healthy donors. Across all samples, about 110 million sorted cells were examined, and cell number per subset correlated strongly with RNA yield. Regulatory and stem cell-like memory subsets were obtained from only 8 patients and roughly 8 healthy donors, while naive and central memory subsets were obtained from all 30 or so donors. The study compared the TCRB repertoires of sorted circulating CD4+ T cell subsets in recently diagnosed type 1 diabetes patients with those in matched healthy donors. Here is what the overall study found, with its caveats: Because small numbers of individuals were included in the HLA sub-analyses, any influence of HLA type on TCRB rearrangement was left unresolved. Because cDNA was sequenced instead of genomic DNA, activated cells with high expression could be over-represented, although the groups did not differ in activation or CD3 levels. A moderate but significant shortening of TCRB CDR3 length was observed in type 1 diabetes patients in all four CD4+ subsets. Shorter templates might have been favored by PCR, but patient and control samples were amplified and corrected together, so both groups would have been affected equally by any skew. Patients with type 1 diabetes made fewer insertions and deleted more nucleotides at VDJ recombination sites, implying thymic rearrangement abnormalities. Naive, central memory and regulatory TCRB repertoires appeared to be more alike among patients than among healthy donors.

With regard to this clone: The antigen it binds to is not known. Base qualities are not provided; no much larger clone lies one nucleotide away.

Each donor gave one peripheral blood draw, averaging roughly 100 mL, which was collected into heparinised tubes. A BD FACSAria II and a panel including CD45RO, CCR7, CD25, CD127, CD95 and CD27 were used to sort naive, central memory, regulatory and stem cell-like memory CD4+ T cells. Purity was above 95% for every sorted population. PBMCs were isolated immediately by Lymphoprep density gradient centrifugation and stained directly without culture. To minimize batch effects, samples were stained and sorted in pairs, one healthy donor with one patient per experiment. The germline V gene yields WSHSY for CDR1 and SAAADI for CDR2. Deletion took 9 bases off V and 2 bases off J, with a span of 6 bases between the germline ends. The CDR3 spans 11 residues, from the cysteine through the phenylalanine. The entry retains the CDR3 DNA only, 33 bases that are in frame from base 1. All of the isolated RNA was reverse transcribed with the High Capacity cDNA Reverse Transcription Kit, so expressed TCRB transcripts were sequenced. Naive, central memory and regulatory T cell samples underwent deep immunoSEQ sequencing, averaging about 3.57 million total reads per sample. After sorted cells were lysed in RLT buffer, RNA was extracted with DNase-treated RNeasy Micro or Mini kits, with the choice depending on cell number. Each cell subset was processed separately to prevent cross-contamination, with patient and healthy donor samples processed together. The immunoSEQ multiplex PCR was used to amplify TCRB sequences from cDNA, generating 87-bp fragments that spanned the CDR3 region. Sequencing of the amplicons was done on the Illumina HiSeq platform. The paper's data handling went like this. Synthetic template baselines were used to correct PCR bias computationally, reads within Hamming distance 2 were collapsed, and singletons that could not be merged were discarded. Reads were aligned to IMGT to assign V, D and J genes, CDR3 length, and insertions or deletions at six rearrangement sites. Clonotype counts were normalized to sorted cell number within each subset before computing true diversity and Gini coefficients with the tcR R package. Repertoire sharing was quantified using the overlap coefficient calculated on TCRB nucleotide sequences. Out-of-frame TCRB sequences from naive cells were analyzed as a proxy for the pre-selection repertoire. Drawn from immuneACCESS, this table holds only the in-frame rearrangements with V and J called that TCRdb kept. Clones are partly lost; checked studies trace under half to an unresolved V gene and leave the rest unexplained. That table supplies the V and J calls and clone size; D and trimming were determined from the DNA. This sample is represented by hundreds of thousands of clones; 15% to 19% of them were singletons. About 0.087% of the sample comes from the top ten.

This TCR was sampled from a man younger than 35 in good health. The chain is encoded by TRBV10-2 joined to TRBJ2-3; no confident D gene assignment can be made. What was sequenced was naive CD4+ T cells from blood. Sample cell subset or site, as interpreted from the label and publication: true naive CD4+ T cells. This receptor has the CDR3 CASSSTDTQYF. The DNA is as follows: TGCGCCAGTAGTTCCACAGATACGCAGTATTTT.